The 28 T cell receptor beta chains reported below all come from one sample, sequenced in a study of T cell clonality in common variable immunodeficiency. Method: immunoSEQ multiplex PCR; TCRdb's copy keeps in-frame clones and lacks some. The specimen has roughly 57,000 clones, none found just once. Material: peripheral blood mononuclear cells. These receptors were obtained from a person aged 18 to 75 in good health.

This clone has a count of ten or more. The sequenced fragment ends 3 residues before the CDR3 boundary, so the rest is inferred from the germline J gene. The sample carries other DNA sequences with the same CDR3. V is TRBV5-1 and J is TRBJ1-3; TRBD1 matches at 7 bases. The J segment lost 3 bases and the V segment lost 2 bases, leaving 5 bases of the junction unmatched. The CDR3 extends over 15 amino acids. CDR1 is SGHRS, CDR2 YFSETQ, per germline. CDR3: CASSFNGQVGNTIYF. The CDR3 DNA, read in part, is TGCGCCAGCAGCTTCAACGGACAGGTTGGAAACACC. The full variable domain, with the rest looked up from reference TRBV5-1 and TRBJ1-3, is KAGVTQTPRYLIKTRGQQVTLSCSPISGHRSVSWYQQTPGQGLQFLFEYFSETQRNKGNFPGRFSGRQFSNSRSEMNVSTLELGDSALYLCASSFNGQVGNTIYFGEGSWLTVV.

This clone was recorded many times. The read ends 3 residues before the CDR3 terminus; that terminus is restored from the germline J gene. This rearrangement joins TRBV5-6 to TRBJ1-2, with unresolved D. Trimming pared 2 bases from V and 6 bases from J, leaving 14 bases between. This CDR3 contains 14 residues. Germline values: CDR1 SGHDT, CDR2 YYEEEE. This chain's CDR3 is CASSFIGQSNGYTF. The sequenced CDR3 bases are TGTGCCAGCAGCTTCATTGGCCAGTCGAATGGC.

Many counts were recorded for this clone. The read ends 3 residues before the CDR3 terminus; that terminus is restored from the germline J gene. The chain carries TRBV7-9 and TRBJ2-3, with D hard to call. Deletions cut 0 bases from V and 5 bases from J, with 6 bases between. The CDR3 runs to 13 residues. Germline CDR1 is SEHNR and CDR2 is FQNEAQ (reference sequence). The CDR3 sequence: CASSLALLDTQYF. The sequenced part of the CDR3 DNA is TGTGCCAGCAGCTTAGCGCTACTAGATACG.

This clone was seen a few times. The read terminates 3 residues before the CDR3 end, so the remaining end is supplied by the germline J gene. The rearrangement uses TRBV20-1 and TRBJ1-2, with D hard to call. CDR3 length: 15 residues. Germline loops: CDR1 DFQATT, CDR2 SNEGSKA (reference sequence). This CDR3 is CSARDFLAAGNEYTF. The CDR3 bases that were read are TGCAGTGCTAGAGATTTTCTAGCGGCGGGCAATGAG.

This clone showed up many times. The DNA ends 3 residues before the CDR3 does, and the rest of the CDR3 is filled in from the germline J gene. The genes are TRBV7-2 and TRBJ2-1; the match to TRBD2 covers 7 bases. This CDR3 contains 13 residues. Germline CDR1 is SGHTA and CDR2 is FQGNSA. The junction had 1 base not matched to a gene; V was cut back by 0 bases and J by 8 bases. Partial CDR3 DNA: TGTGCCAGCAGCTTAGCGGGAGGGGATGAG. It is translated as CASSLAGGDE. The CDR3 reads in full as CASSLAGGDEQFF.

This clone occurred many times. The read ends 3 residues before the CDR3 terminus; that terminus is restored from the germline J gene. V usage is TRBV19 and J usage is TRBJ2-6, with TRBD1 matching over 7 bases. CDR1 LNHDA and CDR2 SQIVND come from the germline V gene (reference sequence). Trimming at V came to 4 bases and at J to 0 bases, leaving 9 bases not matched to a gene. The CDR3 totals 18 residues. The sequenced CDR3 bases are TGTGCCAGTAGTAAAGGGGGACAGCTGAGCTCTGGGGCCAACGTC. This sequence encodes CASSKGGQLSSGANV. Given in full, the CDR3 is CASSKGGQLSSGANVLTF.

This clone has at least ten counts. The read stops 3 residues short of the end of the CDR3; the missing end is completed from the germline J gene. The chain combines TRBV2 with TRBJ2-7; D not resolved. CDR1 and CDR2 (germline): SNHLY, FYNNEI. V lost 5 bases, J lost 0 bases, and 11 bases lay in between. This CDR3 region has 14 residues. Incomplete CDR3 DNA: TGTGCCAGCAGTCGATACGACATCTCCTACGAG. Translated: CASSRYDISYE. The CDR3 in full is CASSRYDISYEQYF.

This clone was counted ten times or more. The read falls 3 residues short of the CDR3 end, and the missing part is taken from the germline J gene. The chain has TRBV10-3 and TRBJ1-2, with D unresolved. This CDR3 has 13 amino acids. Trimming took off 4 bases at V and 3 bases at J, with 9 bases between the two ends. CDR1 is ENHRY and CDR2 is SYGVKD in the germline V gene. The part of the CDR3 DNA that was read is TGTGCCATCAGTGGGCGTCGGGACTATGGC. It translates to CAISGRRDYG. The full-length CDR3 reads as CAISGRRDYGYTF.

This clone has a count of ten or more. The CDR3 goes on 3 residues after the read ends, and that part is filled in from the germline J gene. The rearrangement joins TRBV20-1 to TRBJ2-5; D possibly corresponds to TRBD1 (5 bases). With 6 bases removed from V and 1 base from J, the gap between germline ends came to 12 bases. CDR3 length: 13 residues. CDR1 DFQATT and CDR2 SNEGSKA come from the germline V gene (reference sequence). CDR3 DNA (partial): TGCAGTGCCATAAGGGGTTTCCAAGAGACC. Its translation: CSAIRGFQET. The CDR3 in full is CSAIRGFQETQYF.

This clone was observed many times. The read terminates 3 residues ahead of where the CDR3 ends, so the germline J gene completes it. The chain has TRBV6-2 or TRBV6-3 and TRBJ2-4; TRBD1 matches at 11 bases. V gave up 6 bases and J gave up 6 bases; unmatched junction bases: 10. This CDR3 is 16 amino acids long. CDR1 and CDR2 from the germline V gene are MNHEY and SVGEGT. Here the CDR3 reads CASSPGWTGGINIQYF. The covered CDR3 bases are TGTGCCAGCAGCCCCGGTTGGACAGGGGGCATAAACATT.

This clone was seen ten or more times. The read terminates 3 residues before the CDR3 end, so the remaining end is supplied by the germline J gene. The rearrangement links TRBV6-2 or TRBV6-3 to TRBJ2-2; 9 bases align to TRBD2. The trim removed 5 bases at V and 4 bases at J, leaving 8 bases unmatched. Looked up from germline, CDR1 is MNHEY and CDR2 is SVGEGT. This CDR3 has 16 residues. CDR3 region: CASSALPTSGTGELFF. CDR3 DNA, as far as it was read: TGTGCCAGCAGTGCATTGCCGACTAGCGGCACCGGGGAG.

This clone was picked up many times. The part of the CDR3 DNA that was read is TGTGCCAGTTGTGGGGCAGAGAACACTGAA. Encoded protein: CASCGAENTE. The whole CDR3 protein is CASCGAENTEAFF. The chain recombines TRBV19 with TRBJ1-1, with a possible D match to TRBD1 (5 bases). From the germline J gene comes the end of the CDR3, since the read stops 3 residues before it. The CDR3 consists of 13 residues. Germline CDR1 is LNHDA and CDR2 is SQIVND (reference sequence). The ends were cut back, 8 bases at V and 1 base at J, with 11 bases in the middle.

This clone was counted ten times or more. CDR3 DNA, as far as it was read: TGTGCCAGCAGTTCGGGACTAGCGGGAGGGAAAAGCGAG. Its protein product is CASSSGLAGGKSE. The CDR3 as a whole reads CASSSGLAGGKSEQYF. The rearrangement links TRBV12-3 or TRBV12-4 to TRBJ2-7; 16 nucleotides align to TRBD2. The read finishes 3 residues shy of the CDR3 end, and the germline J gene is used to complete it. CDR3 size: 16 residues. J was trimmed by 6 bases and V by 4 bases; bases with no gene match: 6.

This clone occurred many times. The read terminates 3 residues before the CDR3 end, so the remaining end is supplied by the germline J gene. The V gene is TRBV28, the J gene TRBJ2-5; 7 positions agree with TRBD2. With 6 bases clipped from V and 3 bases from J, the junction kept 4 bases outside the gene matches. The CDR3 contains 13 residues. The germline CDR1 and CDR2 sequences are MDHEN and SYDVKM. CDR3 DNA, as far as it was read: TGTGCCAGCAGATTGGGAGGGGAAGAGACC. This codes for CASRLGGEET. The CDR3 in its entirety is CASRLGGEETQYF.

At least ten counts were recorded for this clone. The read terminates 3 residues ahead of where the CDR3 ends, so the germline J gene completes it. This sequence joins TRBV7-9 and TRBJ2-7; 7 bases are a match to TRBD1. Looked up from germline, CDR1 is SEHNR and CDR2 is FQNEAQ (reference sequence). CDR3 length: 12 amino acids. J was trimmed by 4 bases and V by 5 bases; bases with no gene match: 2. The sequenced CDR3 bases are TGTGCCAGCAGCCTACAGGGGTACGAG. Amino acid sequence: CASSLQGYE. The full CDR3 protein reads CASSLQGYEQYF.

This clone was found a few times. The read finishes 3 residues shy of the CDR3 end, and the germline J gene is used to complete it. This chain uses TRBV5-6 with TRBJ1-2; weak D call: TRBD1 (5 bases). This CDR3 has 13 residues. CDR1 and CDR2 (germline): SGHDT, YYEEEE. The CDR3 sequence is CASGPLGVDTYTF. CDR3 DNA, as far as it was read: TGTGCCAGCGGCCCCCTAGGGGTAGATACC.

About this clone: The read ends 3 residues before the CDR3 terminus; that terminus is restored from the germline J gene. V and J are TRBV30 and TRBJ1-5; D perhaps matches TRBD1 (5 bases). CDR3 length: 13 residues. V was clipped by 4 bases and J by 7 bases, with 14 bases between them. Germline V CDR1 and CDR2: GTSNPN, SVGIG (reference sequence). CDR3 bases read: TGTGCCTGGAACTCGGGGGAGAGGCAGCCC. Amino acid sequence: CAWNSGERQP. The full CDR3 protein is CAWNSGERQPQHF.

This clone was detected ten times or more. The observed sequence ends 3 residues before the CDR3 terminus, with the missing tail filled in from the germline J gene. The chain joins TRBV5-4 to TRBJ2-3; D might be TRBD2 (5 bases). The germline V gene has CDR1 SGHNT and CDR2 YYREEE (reference sequence). The CDR3 contains 14 residues. The V and J ends lost 0 bases and 4 bases respectively, with 9 bases between them. The CDR3 sequence is CASSLVAGADTQYF. CDR3 DNA (partial): TGTGCCAGCAGCTTGGTTGCGGGCGCAGATACG.

This clone appeared a few times. The CDR3 end falls 3 residues outside the read, so it is completed with the germline J gene. The chain has TRBV7-9 and TRBJ2-3, with D possibly TRBD1 on 6 matching bases. The germline CDR1 and CDR2 sequences are SEHNR and FQNEAQ (reference sequence). The CDR3 runs 15 residues. Partial CDR3 DNA: TGTGCCAGCAGTTCGACAGGCTATAGCAATCAGCCG. Its protein product is CASSSTGYSNQP. The entire CDR3 protein reads CASSSTGYSNQPQYF.

In its sample, this clone was seen many times. The read halts 3 residues ahead of the CDR3 end, with the missing end drawn from the germline J gene. The V and J genes are TRBV5-4 and TRBJ1-5, with TRBD1 matching over 7 bases. CDR1 and CDR2 (germline): SGHNT, YYREEE (reference sequence). This CDR3 is 15 amino acids long. V lost 3 bases and J lost 0; bases outside the gene matches: 3. CDR3 region: CASSWGTDSNQPQHF. The covered CDR3 bases are TGTGCCAGCAGCTGGGGGACAGATAGCAATCAGCCC.

This clone was counted at least ten times. The chain's CDR3 is CASSSRTDSSYEQYF. The covered CDR3 bases are TGTGCCAGCAGTAGCCGGACAGATTCATCCTACGAG. The V call is TRBV6-2 or TRBV6-3, the J call TRBJ2-7, with D possibly being TRBD1 (6 bases). The CDR3 end is not reached by the read, which stops 3 residues before it; the germline J gene fills it in. The germline CDR1 and CDR2 sequences are MNHEY and SVGEGT. This CDR3 contains 15 residues. V lost 5 bases and J 1 base, leaving 15 bases between the germline ends.

Concerning this clone: The missing CDR3 end, 3 residues past where the read stops, is filled in from the germline J gene. The chain is built from TRBV20-1 and TRBJ2-7; 9 positions agree with TRBD2. Trimming removed 0 bases from V and 3 bases from J; junction bases left unmatched: 21. This CDR3 comprises 20 residues. The germline V gene has CDR1 DFQATT and CDR2 SNEGSKA (reference sequence). The CDR3 loop is CSARDRMASGIETSYYEQYF. The CDR3 DNA, read in part, is TGCAGTGCTAGAGATCGGATGGCTAGCGGGATCGAGACATCTTACTACGAG.

There are many counts of this clone. With the read ending 3 residues before the CDR3 end, the germline J gene is used to fill in that end. The chain has TRBV5-4 and TRBJ1-1, with TRBD1 identical over 8 bases. V gave up 6 bases and J gave up 3 bases; unmatched junction bases: 13. Germline V gene sequence: CDR1 SGHNT, CDR2 YYREEE (reference sequence). The CDR3 length is 16 residues. CDR3 DNA, as far as it was read: TGTGCCAGCACCGACCCTACAGGGGGAGGGTACACTGAA. It encodes CASTDPTGGGYTE. The full CDR3 protein is CASTDPTGGGYTEAFF.

Note on this clone: The junction and the germline gene differ at one end; a read error may be behind it. The missing CDR3 end, 3 residues past where the read stops, is filled in from the germline J gene. Other DNA sequences in the sample encode the same CDR3. V gene TRBV7-6 combines with J gene TRBJ1-3, with 8 positions matching TRBD1. CDR1 is SGHVS and CDR2 is FNYEAQ in the germline V gene. The CDR3 is made up of 15 amino acids. The CDR3 bases that were read are TGTGCCAGCAGCAAACAGGGGGACTCTGGAAACACT. Translation: CASSKQGDSGNT. The CDR3 in full is CASSKQGDSGNTIYF.

This clone came up many times. This CDR3 reads CASSVGYSSVGELFF. The CDR3 DNA, read in part, is TGTGCCAGCAGCGTAGGATACTCCTCGGTCGGGGAG. The chain uses TRBV9 and TRBJ2-2; D gene unclear. The missing CDR3 end, 3 residues past where the read stops, is filled in from the germline J gene. V gave up 0 bases and J gave up 7 bases, with 13 bases separating them. The CDR3 covers 15 residues. Per germline, CDR1 SGDLS and CDR2 YYNGEE.

This clone was observed many times. The read comes to an end 3 residues before the CDR3 does, leaving the germline J gene to fill in the end. The chain is built from TRBV29-1 and TRBJ2-1, with TRBD2 as a possible D gene (6 bases). V was shortened by 6 bases and J by 0 bases, with 12 bases between the two germline ends. This CDR3 is 14 amino acids long. The germline CDR1 and CDR2 sequences are SQVTM and ANQGSEA. The DNA read from the CDR3 is TGCAGCGTGGAGGTAGCGGCCTCCTACAATGAG. Translated: CSVEVAASYNE. The whole CDR3 protein is CSVEVAASYNEQFF.

There are many counts of this clone. The observed sequence ends 3 residues before the CDR3 terminus, with the missing tail filled in from the germline J gene. The V and J genes are TRBV20-1 and TRBJ2-5; no reliable D call. V lost 1 base and J lost 2, with 14 bases in between. The CDR3 runs 15 residues. CDR1 is DFQATT and CDR2 is SNEGSKA in the germline V gene (reference sequence). CDR3 sequence: CSARGPEILQETQYF. Incomplete CDR3 DNA: TGCAGTGCTAGAGGCCCCGAGATACTTCAAGAGACC.

This clone showed up many times. The read terminates 3 residues before the CDR3 end, so the remaining end is supplied by the germline J gene. The chain uses TRBV6-1 and TRBJ2-4; D may be TRBD2 (5 bases). From germline, CDR1 is MNHNS and CDR2 SASEGT. Trimming removed 4 bases from V and 3 bases from J, with 16 bases in between. This CDR3 is 16 amino acids long. The CDR3 spells CASSAKPRVFKNIQYF. The sequenced CDR3 bases are TGTGCCAGCAGTGCCAAGCCGAGGGTCTTCAAAAACATT.